Following are 27 T cell receptor beta chains from one sample sequenced in a study of T cell repertoires in cytomegalovirus infection. From the reads, TCRdb called clonotypes with MiXCR, one entry per CDR3 protein. The data contain hundreds of thousands of distinct CDR3 sequences, about 27% of them singletons. Antigens for these TCRs are unknown. The sequenced sample was cultured PBMCs, obtained from culture after CMV antigen stimulation. The receptors shown here come from a human donor in good health (CMV status not recorded). Some clones in this sample may be carry-over from other donors' samples.

The rearrangement uses TRBV19 and TRBJ1-2, with a weak D call TRBD1 (5 bases). The germline gives CDR1 LNHDA, CDR2 SQIVND (reference sequence). Trimming stripped 1 base from V and 3 bases from J, with 12 bases between. This CDR3 contains 15 residues. As DNA, the CDR3 is TGTGCCAGTAGTATAGGATCCCAGGGCCACTATGGCTACACCTTC. This gives the protein CASSIGSQGHYGYTF.

V usage is TRBV12-3 or TRBV12-4 and J usage is TRBJ2-3, with a possible D match to TRBD1 (6 bases). Trimming took off 8 bases at V and 1 base at J, with 16 bases between the two ends. This CDR3 has 15 amino acids. For the CDR3, the DNA is TGTGCCAGCCAAGGAGCAGGGGCTGGCACAGATACGCAGTATTTT. This sequence encodes CASQGAGAGTDTQYF.

This clonotype was seen repeatedly, ten times or more. The chain joins TRBV12-3 or TRBV12-4 to TRBJ1-1; maybe TRBD1 (5 bases). The CDR3 extends over 13 amino acids. Trimming stripped 5 bases from V and 1 base from J, with 8 bases between. The DNA for the CDR3 is TGTGCCAGCAGTCCGGACACGAACACTGAAGCTTTCTTT. Residues: CASSPDTNTEAFF.

This chain links TRBV28 with TRBJ1-5, with no clear D. This CDR3 has 15 amino acids. Trimming left V 1 base short and J 0 bases short, with 7 bases between. In germline, CDR1 is MDHEN, CDR2 SYDVKM. CDR3 nucleotide sequence: TGTGCCAGCAGTTTATTCGCGGATAGCAATCAGCCCCAGCATTTT. It specifies CASSLFADSNQPQHF.

This clonotype was observed many times. The rearrangement joins TRBV7-6 to TRBJ1-4; no firm D call. V was pared by 5 bases and J by 0 bases, with 10 bases between. Germline V gene sequence: CDR1 SGHVS, CDR2 FNYEAQ. The CDR3 loop spans 15 amino acids. CDR3 sequence reads: CASSRAAATNEKLFF. CDR3 DNA sequence: TGTGCCAGCAGCCGGGCGGCAGCAACTAATGAAAAACTGTTTTTT.

The chain recombines TRBV29-1 with TRBJ2-3; D may match TRBD1 or TRBD2 (5 bases each). This CDR3 region has 19 residues. CDR1 and CDR2 (germline): SQVTM, ANQGSEA. Trimming removed 7 bases from V and 4 bases from J, with 33 bases in between. CDR3 sequence (DNA): TGCAGCGCCGATTTCCGGGACGGTTCATCCTTTGGTGCACCAGATACGCAGTATTTT. This encodes CSADFRDGSSFGAPDTQYF.

In this sample, this clonotype turned up many times. The chain recombines TRBV7-2 with TRBJ2-5; 8 bases map to TRBD2. Germline V gene sequence: CDR1 SGHTA, CDR2 FQGNSA. The CDR3 is 15 residues long. V gave up 5 bases and J gave up 1 base; unmatched junction bases: 6. Here the CDR3 DNA reads TGTGCCAGCAGCCCACAGGCGGGAGGCCAAGAGACCCAGTACTTC. Its translation: CASSPQAGGQETQYF.

A few counts support this clonotype. The J gene is TRBJ1-4, the V gene TRBV12-3 or TRBV12-4; 8 positions match TRBD1. V lost 5 bases and J lost 7; bases outside the gene matches: 6. The CDR3 extends over 14 amino acids. Here the CDR3 DNA reads TGTGCCAGCAGTGTTGGACAGGGCGTTGAAAAACTGTTTTTT. Its translation is CASSVGQGVEKLFF.

This clonotype appeared a few times. The chain carries TRBV4-2 and TRBJ1-3, with 8 nucleotides matching TRBD1. The CDR3 totals 15 residues. Germline-derived CDR1 and CDR2 are LGHNA and YNFKEQ. Trimming took 1 base from V and 6 from J; bases not matched to a gene: 5. The CDR3 DNA is TGTGCCAGCAGCCAAGGTCAGGGGGCAGAAAACACCATATATTTT. This encodes CASSQGQGAENTIYF.

The genes are TRBV7-6 and TRBJ2-5, with D possibly TRBD2 on 5 matching bases. This CDR3 spans 16 amino acids. Germline loops: CDR1 SGHVS, CDR2 FNYEAQ. V dropped 1 base and J dropped 7 bases, with 19 bases sitting between them. The CDR3 region has the DNA TGTGCCAGCAGCTTAGGCAGACTAAACCTGAGAGGGACCCAGTACTTC. Amino acid sequence: CASSLGRLNLRGTQYF. Filled out from reference TRBV7-6 and TRBJ2-5, the complete variable domain reads GAGVSQSPRYKVTKRGQDVALRCDPISGHVSLYWYRQALGQGPEFLTYFNYEAQQDKSGLPNDRFSAERPEGSISTLTIQRTEQRDSAMYRCASSLGRLNLRGTQYFGPGTRLLVL.

This chain joins TRBV5-1 and TRBJ2-7; 13 bases align to TRBD2. After removal of 0 bases from V and 4 bases from J, the junction contained 4 bases not matched to a gene. The CDR3 loop spans 16 amino acids. CDR1 and CDR2 from the germline V gene are SGHRS and YFSETQ. CDR3: CASSLAGTSGVYEQYF. The CDR3 nucleotides are TGCGCCAGCAGCTTGGCCGGGACTAGCGGGGTTTACGAGCAGTACTTC.

This clonotype was found a few times. The J gene is TRBJ1-1, the V gene TRBV6-2 or TRBV6-3; TRBD1 might be the D (5 bases). CDR1 is MNHEY, CDR2 SVGEGT, per germline. There are 14 residues in the CDR3. V was clipped by 6 bases and J by 1 base, with 12 bases between them. The CDR3 DNA reads as TGTGCCAGCAGACAGCCCGGGGCGAACACTGAAGCTTTCTTT. Its translation is CASRQPGANTEAFF.

The chain employs TRBV27 and TRBJ2-3, with unresolved D. In germline, CDR1 is MNHEY, CDR2 SMNVEV (reference sequence). This CDR3 has 14 amino acids. Trimming cost V 3 bases and J 2 bases, with 9 bases left between them. DNA of the CDR3: TGTGCCAGCAGTTTTTGGGGTAACACAGATACGCAGTATTTT. Its protein is CASSFWGNTDTQYF.

This chain links TRBV6-6 with TRBJ1-4; maybe TRBD1 (5 bases). The length of the CDR3 is 14 residues. Germline values: CDR1 MNHNY, CDR2 SVGAGI (reference sequence). Trimming pared 5 bases from V and 7 bases from J, leaving 14 bases between. The CDR3: CASSETGEGEKLFF. CDR3 coding DNA: TGTGCCAGCAGTGAGACGGGGGAGGGTGAAAAACTGTTTTTT.

This clonotype appeared a few times. V usage is TRBV4-2 and J usage is TRBJ2-3; D possibly uses TRBD1 or TRBD2 (5 bases each). Per the germline V gene, CDR1 is LGHNA and CDR2 is YNFKEQ. Between the trimmed V and J ends, which lost 4 bases and 5 bases, there was a span of 19 bases. This CDR3 spans 16 amino acids. The CDR3 loop is CASSPSGGERGDTQYF. As DNA, the CDR3 is TGTGCCAGCAGCCCTTCTGGGGGAGAAAGAGGAGATACGCAGTATTTT.

This clonotype was recorded at least ten times. The rearrangement uses TRBV7-3 and TRBJ2-1; perhaps TRBD1 as D (6 bases). The V gene lost 2 bases and the J gene lost 4 bases, with 6 bases spanning the gap. The CDR3 loop spans 13 amino acids. The germline V gene encodes CDR1 SGHTA and CDR2 FQGTGA. The CDR3 coding sequence is TGTGCCAGCAGCTTAGGACAGTACAATGAGCAGTTCTTC. Its translation is CASSLGQYNEQFF.

In this sample, this clonotype turned up a few times. V usage is TRBV18 and J usage is TRBJ2-2; no clear D gene. Trimming left V 0 bases short and J 0 bases short, with 17 bases between. This CDR3 is built from 19 residues. Germline lookup yields CDR1 KGHSH and CDR2 LQKENI. Here the CDR3 reads CASSPPSAGRFANTGELFF. In DNA form, the CDR3 reads TGTGCCAGCTCACCACCTTCGGCAGGTCGATTCGCGAACACCGGGGAGCTGTTTTTT.

The chain is built from TRBV6-2 or TRBV6-3 and TRBJ1-5, with D possibly TRBD1 on 5 matching bases. This CDR3 region has 15 residues. V dropped 2 bases and J dropped 3 bases, with 11 bases sitting between them. The V gene's germline CDR1 is MNHEY and CDR2 SVGEGT. The CDR3 region has the DNA TGTGCCAGCAGTTACGGGGGGACGTTCAATCAGCCCCAGCATTTT. This gives the protein CASSYGGTFNQPQHF.

The chain is built from TRBV7-9 and TRBJ2-5; 8 positions agree with TRBD2. Germline CDR1 reads SEHNR; CDR2 reads FQNEAQ (reference sequence). Unmatched junction bases numbered 4, after V lost 5 bases and J lost 2 bases. The CDR3 runs 14 residues. The chain's CDR3 is CASSARGGQETQYF. The CDR3 DNA sequence: TGTGCCAGCAGCGCCCGGGGGGGACAAGAGACCCAGTACTTC. The complete variable domain, with remaining parts taken from reference TRBV7-9 and TRBJ2-5, reads DTGVSQNPRHKITKRGQNVTFRCDPISEHNRLYWYRQTLGQGPEFLTYFQNEAQLEKSRLLSDRFSAERPKGSFSTLEIQRTEQGDSAMYLCASSARGGQETQYFGPGTRLLVL.

This clonotype was observed many times. This chain links TRBV7-2 with TRBJ2-3; possibly TRBD1 or TRBD2 for D (6 bases each). The ends were cut back, 3 bases at V and 5 bases at J, with 9 bases in the middle. The germline V gene encodes CDR1 SGHTA and CDR2 FQGNSA. The CDR3 consists of 13 residues. The CDR3 is CASSFGGGDTQYF. The CDR3 coding sequence is TGTGCCAGCAGCTTCGGAGGGGGAGATACGCAGTATTTT.

This clonotype occurred a few times. This chain links TRBV12-3 or TRBV12-4 with TRBJ1-5; 8 nucleotides align to TRBD1. V trimming: 8 bases; J trimming: 2 bases; junction bases outside the gene matches: 5. The CDR3 sequence is 14 residues long. CDR3 nucleotides: TGTGCCAGCCAAAAGACAGGGGGCAATCAGCCCCAGCATTTT. This encodes CASQKTGGNQPQHF.

The chain is built from TRBV29-1 and TRBJ2-7; D assignment may be TRBD1 or TRBD2 (5 bases each). The ends were cut back, 5 bases at V and 0 bases at J, with 17 bases in the middle. The CDR3 contains 15 residues. CDR1 is SQVTM, CDR2 ANQGSEA, per germline. The CDR3 DNA follows: TGCAGCGTTTGGGGCCCCGTCGAGGGCTCCTACGAGCAGTACTTC. Translated, it gives CSVWGPVEGSYEQYF.

This clonotype was picked up a small number of times. The chain couples TRBV7-2 to TRBJ2-3, with TRBD1 identical over 8 bases. Germline V gives CDR1 SGHTA, CDR2 FQGNSA. The V gene end was trimmed by 4 bases and the J gene end by 4 bases; junction bases not matched to a gene: 4. The CDR3 has 14 amino acids. CDR3 nucleotides: TGTGCCAGCAGCTCACAGGGGGTTTCAGATACGCAGTATTTT. Protein: CASSSQGVSDTQYF. The variable domain in full, with the rest retrieved from reference TRBV7-2 and TRBJ2-3, is GAGVSQSPSNKVTEKGKDVELRCDPISGHTALYWYRQSLGQGLEFLIYFQGNSAPDKSGLPSDRFSAERTGGSVSTLTIQRTQQEDSAVYLCASSSQGVSDTQYFGPGTRLTVL.

In its sample, this clonotype was seen a few times. The rearrangement joins TRBV28 to TRBJ1-2, with unresolved D. The CDR3 sequence is 14 residues long. Germline V gene sequence: CDR1 MDHEN, CDR2 SYDVKM. V was clipped by 2 bases and J by 0 bases, with 7 bases between them. The CDR3 DNA follows: TGTGCCAGCAGTTTAGGGATGTCTAACTATGGCTACACCTTC. It is translated as CASSLGMSNYGYTF.

The chain joins TRBV20-1 to TRBJ2-1, with 9 bases matching TRBD1. V lost 6 bases to trimming and J lost 1 base; unmatched junction nucleotides: 10. Germline loops: CDR1 DFQATT, CDR2 SNEGSKA (reference sequence). This CDR3 contains 16 residues. The CDR3 spells CSAEGTGILSYNEQFF. CDR3 nucleotides: TGCAGTGCGGAGGGGACAGGGATCCTGTCCTACAATGAGCAGTTCTTC.

This clonotype was counted many times. The J gene is TRBJ2-2, the V gene TRBV12-3 or TRBV12-4; 8 nucleotides align to TRBD2. With 1 base clipped from V and 7 bases from J, the junction kept 8 bases outside the gene matches. There are 16 residues in the CDR3. CDR3 protein: CASSLEPGGRHGELFF. In nucleotides, the CDR3 is TGTGCCAGCAGTTTAGAGCCGGGGGGGAGGCACGGGGAGCTGTTTTTT.

This clonotype was picked up a small number of times. The chain uses TRBV6-1 and TRBJ1-4, with TRBD1 matching 12 bases. Per germline, CDR1 MNHNS and CDR2 SASEGT. The CDR3 runs to 24 residues. Unmatched junction bases numbered 30, after V lost 10 bases and J lost 0 bases. CDR3 protein: CATSGTGGGDTTTQRSATNEKLFF. The CDR3 bases are TGTGCCACTTCAGGGACAGGGGGCGGCGATACAACAACCCAGAGATCAGCAACTAATGAAAAACTGTTTTTT.